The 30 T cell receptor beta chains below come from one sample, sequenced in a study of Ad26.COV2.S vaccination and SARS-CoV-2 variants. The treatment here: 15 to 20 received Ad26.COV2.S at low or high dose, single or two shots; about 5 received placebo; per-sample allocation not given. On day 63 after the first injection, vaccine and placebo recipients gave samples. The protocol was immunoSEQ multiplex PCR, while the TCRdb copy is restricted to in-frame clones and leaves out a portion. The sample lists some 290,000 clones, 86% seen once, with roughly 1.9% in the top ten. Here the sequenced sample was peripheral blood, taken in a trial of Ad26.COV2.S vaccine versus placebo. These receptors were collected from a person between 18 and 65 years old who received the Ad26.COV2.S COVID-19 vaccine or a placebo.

The CDR3 coding sequence is TGTGCCAGCTCACCACAGGCAGGGGCTTACAATGAGCAGTTCTTC. Its translation: CASSPQAGAYNEQFF. This chain links TRBV18 with TRBJ2-1; D possibly corresponds to TRBD1 (6 bases). Trimming shortened V by 1 base and J by 4 bases, and 11 bases separated the two germline ends. The CDR3 length is 15 residues. Germline-derived CDR1 and CDR2 are KGHSH and LQKENI.

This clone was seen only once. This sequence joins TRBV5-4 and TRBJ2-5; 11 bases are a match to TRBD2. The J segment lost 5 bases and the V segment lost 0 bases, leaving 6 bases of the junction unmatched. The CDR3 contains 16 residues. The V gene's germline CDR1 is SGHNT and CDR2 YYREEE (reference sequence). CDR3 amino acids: CASSLGSGGAYETQYF. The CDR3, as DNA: TGTGCCAGCAGCTTGGGTAGCGGGGGGGCATACGAGACCCAGTACTTC.

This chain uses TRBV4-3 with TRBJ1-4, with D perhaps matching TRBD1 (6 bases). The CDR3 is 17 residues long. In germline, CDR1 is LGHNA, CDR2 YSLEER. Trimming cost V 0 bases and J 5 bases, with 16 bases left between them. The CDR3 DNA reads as TGCGCCAGCAGCCAAGATATAAGGGGGGACGTAAATGAAAAACTGTTTTTT. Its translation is CASSQDIRGDVNEKLFF.

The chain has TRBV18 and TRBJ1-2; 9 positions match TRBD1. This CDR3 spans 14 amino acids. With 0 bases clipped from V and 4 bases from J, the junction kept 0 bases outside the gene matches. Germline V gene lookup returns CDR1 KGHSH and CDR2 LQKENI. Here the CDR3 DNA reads TGTGCCAGCTCACCACCGGACAGGGGCTATGGCTACACCTTC. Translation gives CASSPPDRGYGYTF.

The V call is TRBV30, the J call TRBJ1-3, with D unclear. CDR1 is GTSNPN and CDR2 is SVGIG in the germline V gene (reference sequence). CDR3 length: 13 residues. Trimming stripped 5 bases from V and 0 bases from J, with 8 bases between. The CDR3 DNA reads TGTGCCTGGGAGGCCCTCTCTGGAAACACCATATATTTT. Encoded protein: CAWEALSGNTIYF.

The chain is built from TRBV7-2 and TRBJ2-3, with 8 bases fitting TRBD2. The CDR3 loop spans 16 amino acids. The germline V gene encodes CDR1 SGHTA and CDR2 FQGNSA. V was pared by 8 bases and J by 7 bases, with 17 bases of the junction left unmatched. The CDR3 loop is CASRDYRGGGANTQYF. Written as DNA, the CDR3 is TGTGCCAGCCGGGACTATCGGGGGGGAGGGGCCAATACGCAGTATTTT.

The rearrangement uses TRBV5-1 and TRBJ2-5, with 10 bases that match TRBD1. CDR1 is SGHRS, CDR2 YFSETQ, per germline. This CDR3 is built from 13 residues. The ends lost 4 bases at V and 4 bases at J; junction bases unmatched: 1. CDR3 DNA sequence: TGCGCCAGCAGCGACAGGGGGCTAGAGACCCAGTACTTC. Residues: CASSDRGLETQYF.

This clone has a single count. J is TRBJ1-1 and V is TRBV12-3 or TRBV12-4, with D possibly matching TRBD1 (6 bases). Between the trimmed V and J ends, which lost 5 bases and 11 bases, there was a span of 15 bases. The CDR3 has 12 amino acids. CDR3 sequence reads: CASSQGRGLAFF. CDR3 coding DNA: TGTGCCAGCAGTCAGGGTCGGGGGCTGGCTTTCTTT.

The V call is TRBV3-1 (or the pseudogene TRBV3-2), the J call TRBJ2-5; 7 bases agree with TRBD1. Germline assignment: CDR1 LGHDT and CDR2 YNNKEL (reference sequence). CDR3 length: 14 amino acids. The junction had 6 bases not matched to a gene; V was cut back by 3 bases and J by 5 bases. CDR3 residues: CASSHEDRRETQYF. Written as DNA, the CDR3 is TGTGCCAGCAGCCATGAGGACAGGCGTGAGACCCAGTACTTC.

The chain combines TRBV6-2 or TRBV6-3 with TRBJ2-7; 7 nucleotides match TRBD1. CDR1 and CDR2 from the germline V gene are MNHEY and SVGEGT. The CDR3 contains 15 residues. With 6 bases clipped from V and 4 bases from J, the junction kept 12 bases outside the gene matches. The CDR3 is CASRPTGTATYEQYF. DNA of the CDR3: TGTGCCAGCAGACCTACCGGGACAGCAACATACGAGCAGTACTTC.

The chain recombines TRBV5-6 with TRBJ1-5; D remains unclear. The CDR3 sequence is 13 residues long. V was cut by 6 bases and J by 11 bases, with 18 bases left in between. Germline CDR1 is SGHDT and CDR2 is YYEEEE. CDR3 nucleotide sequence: TGTGCCAGCATAACAACCACGGATCACGCCCAGCATTTT. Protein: CASITTTDHAQHF.

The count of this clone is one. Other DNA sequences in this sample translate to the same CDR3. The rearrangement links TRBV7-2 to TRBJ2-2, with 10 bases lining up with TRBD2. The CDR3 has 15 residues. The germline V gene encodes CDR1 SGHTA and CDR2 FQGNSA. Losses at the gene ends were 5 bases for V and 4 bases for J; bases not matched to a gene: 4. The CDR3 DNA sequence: TGTGCCAGCAGCCCTAGACTAGCGGGCACCGGGGAGCTGTTTTTT. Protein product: CASSPRLAGTGELFF.

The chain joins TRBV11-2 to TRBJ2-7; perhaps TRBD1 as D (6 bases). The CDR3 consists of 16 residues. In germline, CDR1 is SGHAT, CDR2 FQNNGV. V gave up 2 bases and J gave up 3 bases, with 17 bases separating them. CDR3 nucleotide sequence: TGTGCCAGCAGCTTAAAGGATGAGGGGGTATTCTACGAGCAGTACTTC. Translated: CASSLKDEGVFYEQYF.

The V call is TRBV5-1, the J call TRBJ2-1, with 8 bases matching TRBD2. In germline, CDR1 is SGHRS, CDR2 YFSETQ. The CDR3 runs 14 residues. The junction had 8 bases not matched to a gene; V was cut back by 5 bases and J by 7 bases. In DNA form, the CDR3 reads TGCGCCAGCAGTGGAACTAGCGGTCAGAATGAGCAGTTCTTC. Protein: CASSGTSGQNEQFF. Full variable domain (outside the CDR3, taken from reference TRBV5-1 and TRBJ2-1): KAGVTQTPRYLIKTRGQQVTLSCSPISGHRSVSWYQQTPGQGLQFLFEYFSETQRNKGNFPGRFSGRQFSNSRSEMNVSTLELGDSALYLCASSGTSGQNEQFFGPGTRLTVL.

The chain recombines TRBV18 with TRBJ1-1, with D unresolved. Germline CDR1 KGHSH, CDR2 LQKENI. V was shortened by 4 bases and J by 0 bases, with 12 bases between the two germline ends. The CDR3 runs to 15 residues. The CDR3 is CASSLGPSVNTEAFF. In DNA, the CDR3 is TGTGCCAGCTCACTAGGACCGTCCGTGAACACTGAAGCTTTCTTT.

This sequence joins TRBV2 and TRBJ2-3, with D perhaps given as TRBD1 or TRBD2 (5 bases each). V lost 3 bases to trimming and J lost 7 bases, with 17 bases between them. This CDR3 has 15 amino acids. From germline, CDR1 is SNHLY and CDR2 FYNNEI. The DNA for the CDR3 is TGTGCCAGCAGTGACTCAGCGGCAAAGGGGAATACGCAGTATTTT. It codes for CASSDSAAKGNTQYF.

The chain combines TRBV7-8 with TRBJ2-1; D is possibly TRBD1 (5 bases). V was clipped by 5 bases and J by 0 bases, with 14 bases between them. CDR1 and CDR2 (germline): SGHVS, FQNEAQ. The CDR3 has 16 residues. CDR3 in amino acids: CASSQAGASSYNEQFF. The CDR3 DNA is TGTGCCAGCAGCCAAGCTGGGGCAAGCTCCTACAATGAGCAGTTCTTC.

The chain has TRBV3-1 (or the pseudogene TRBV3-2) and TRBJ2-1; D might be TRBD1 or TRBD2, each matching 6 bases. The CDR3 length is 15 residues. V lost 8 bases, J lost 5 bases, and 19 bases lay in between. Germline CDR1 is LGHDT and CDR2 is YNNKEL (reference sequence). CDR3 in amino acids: CASGGGVGYNNEQFF. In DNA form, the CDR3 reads TGTGCCAGCGGAGGGGGTGTGGGCTACAACAATGAGCAGTTCTTC.

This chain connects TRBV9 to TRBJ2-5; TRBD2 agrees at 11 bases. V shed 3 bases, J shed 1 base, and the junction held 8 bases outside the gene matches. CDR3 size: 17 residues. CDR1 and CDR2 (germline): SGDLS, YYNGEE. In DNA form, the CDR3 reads TGTGCCAGCAGCGAGGGGAGACTAGCGGGAACCCAAGAGACCCAGTACTTC. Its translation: CASSEGRLAGTQETQYF.

The CDR3 sequence is CASSPSQGNTGELFF. The CDR3 DNA reads TGTGCCAGCTCACCCTCACAGGGGAACACCGGGGAGCTGTTTTTT. This chain links TRBV18 with TRBJ2-2; D is possibly TRBD1 (6 bases). CDR3 size: 15 residues. CDR1 and CDR2 from the germline V gene are KGHSH and LQKENI. Trimming took 3 bases from V and 1 from J, leaving 9 bases between them.

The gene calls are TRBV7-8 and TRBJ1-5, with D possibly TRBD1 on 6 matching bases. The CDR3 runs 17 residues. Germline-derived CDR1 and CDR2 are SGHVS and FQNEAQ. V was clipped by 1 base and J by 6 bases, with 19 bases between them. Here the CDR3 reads CASSLEMGQDLPQPQHF. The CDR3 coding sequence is TGTGCCAGCAGCTTAGAGATGGGACAAGACCTTCCTCAGCCCCAGCATTTT.

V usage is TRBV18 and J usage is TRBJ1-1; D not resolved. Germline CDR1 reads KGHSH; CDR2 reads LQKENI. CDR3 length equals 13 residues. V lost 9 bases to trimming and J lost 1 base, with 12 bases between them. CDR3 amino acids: CASYALGNTEAFF. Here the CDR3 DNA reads TGTGCCAGTTATGCTCTGGGGAACACTGAAGCTTTCTTT.

The CDR3 is CASSTPFRGGNQPQHF. As DNA, the CDR3 is TGTGCCAGTAGTACCCCCTTTAGGGGGGGCAATCAGCCCCAGCATTTT. V gene TRBV19 combines with J gene TRBJ1-5; weak D call: TRBD1 (6 bases). V lost 4 bases and J 2 bases, leaving 15 bases between the germline ends. Germline V gene sequence: CDR1 LNHDA, CDR2 SQIVND (reference sequence). The CDR3 sequence is 16 residues long.

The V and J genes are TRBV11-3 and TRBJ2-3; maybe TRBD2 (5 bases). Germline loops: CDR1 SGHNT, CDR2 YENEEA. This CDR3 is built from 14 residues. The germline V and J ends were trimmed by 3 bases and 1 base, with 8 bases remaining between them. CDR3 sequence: CASSFGRGTDTQYF. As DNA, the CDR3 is TGTGCCAGCAGCTTTGGGCGGGGCACAGATACGCAGTATTTT.

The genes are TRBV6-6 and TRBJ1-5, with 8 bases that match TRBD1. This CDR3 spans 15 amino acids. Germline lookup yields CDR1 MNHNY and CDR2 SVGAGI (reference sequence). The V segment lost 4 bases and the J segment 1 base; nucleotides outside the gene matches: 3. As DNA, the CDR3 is TGTGCCAGCAGTTGGGACAGGTCGAGCAATCAGCCCCAGCATTTT. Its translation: CASSWDRSSNQPQHF.

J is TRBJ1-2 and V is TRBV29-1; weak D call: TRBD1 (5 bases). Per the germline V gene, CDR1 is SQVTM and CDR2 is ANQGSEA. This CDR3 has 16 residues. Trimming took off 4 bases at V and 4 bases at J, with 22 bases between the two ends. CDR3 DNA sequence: TGCAGCGTTGGTGGGGCCTGGGGTGAGGACCTCTATGGCTACACCTTC. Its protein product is CSVGGAWGEDLYGYTF.

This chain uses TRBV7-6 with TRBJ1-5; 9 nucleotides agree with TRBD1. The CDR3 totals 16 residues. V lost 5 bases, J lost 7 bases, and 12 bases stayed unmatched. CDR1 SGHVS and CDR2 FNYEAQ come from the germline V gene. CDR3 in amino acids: CASSPAGGQGSQPQHF. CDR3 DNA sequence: TGTGCCAGCAGCCCAGCAGGAGGACAGGGGTCCCAGCCCCAGCATTTT.

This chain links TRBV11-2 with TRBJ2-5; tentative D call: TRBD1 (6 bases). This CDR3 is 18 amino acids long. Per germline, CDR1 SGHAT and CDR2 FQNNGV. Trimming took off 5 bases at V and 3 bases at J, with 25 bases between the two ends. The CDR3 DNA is TGTGCCAGCAGCCGAAGACATAAGCTTTCTGGGGGCGAAGAGACCCAGTACTTC. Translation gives CASSRRHKLSGGEETQYF.

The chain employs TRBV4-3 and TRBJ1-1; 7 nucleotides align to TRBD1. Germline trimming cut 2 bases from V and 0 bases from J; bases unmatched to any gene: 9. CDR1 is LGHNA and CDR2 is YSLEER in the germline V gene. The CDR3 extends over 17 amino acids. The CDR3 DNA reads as TGCGCCAGCAGCCAATCTGGGGCAGGGGGGATGAACACTGAAGCTTTCTTT. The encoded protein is CASSQSGAGGMNTEAFF.

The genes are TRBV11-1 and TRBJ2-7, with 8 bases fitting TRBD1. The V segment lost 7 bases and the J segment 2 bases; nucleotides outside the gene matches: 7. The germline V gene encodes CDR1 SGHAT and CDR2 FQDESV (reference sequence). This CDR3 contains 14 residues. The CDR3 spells CASTLRGRAYEQYF. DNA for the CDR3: TGTGCCAGCACCCTCAGGGGGCGCGCCTACGAGCAGTACTTC.